This T cell receptor (beta chain) stems from a study of cytomegalovirus exposure and HLA in healthy donors. Findings and limits, study-wide: Later analysis identified a missense DCLRE1C variant that was linked to TCR beta V- and J-gene trimming.

PCR amplification relied on 60 Vbeta primers (plus 13 Jbeta primers). Libraries were prepared by immunoSEQ multiplex PCR; TCRdb keeps only in-frame clonotypes and omits some of them. The sample lists about 96,000 clones; 65% to 75% were seen once. Remarks on this clone: Its antigen is unknown.

The CDR3 contains 16 residues. The trim removed 6 bases at V and 6 bases at J, leaving 10 bases unmatched. CDR1 is MDHEN and CDR2 is SYDVKM in the germline V gene. The sequencing input was PBMCs. The chain employs TRBV28 and TRBJ2-2; 10 positions match TRBD2. This TCR derives from a female donor in good health and CMV-seropositive. The DNA for the CDR3 is TGTGCCAGCAGCTCACCGGGACTAGCGTCGGCCGGGGAGCTGTTTTTT. Its protein product is CASSSPGLASAGELFF. The variable domain in full, with the rest retrieved from reference TRBV28 and TRBJ2-2, is DVKVTQSSRYLVKRTGEKVFLECVQDMDHENMFWYRQDPGLGLRLIYFSYDVKMKEKGDIPEGYSVSREKKERFSLILESASTNQTSMYLCASSSPGLASAGELFFGEGSRLTVL.